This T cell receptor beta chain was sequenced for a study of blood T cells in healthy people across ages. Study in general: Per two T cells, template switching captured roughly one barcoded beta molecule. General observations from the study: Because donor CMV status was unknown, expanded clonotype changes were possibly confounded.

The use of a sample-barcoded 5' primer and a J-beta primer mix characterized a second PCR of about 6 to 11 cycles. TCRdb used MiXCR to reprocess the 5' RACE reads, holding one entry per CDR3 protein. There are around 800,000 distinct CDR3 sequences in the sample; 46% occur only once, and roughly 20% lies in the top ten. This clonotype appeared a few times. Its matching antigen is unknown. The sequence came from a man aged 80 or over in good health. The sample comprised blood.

CDR3 residues: CASSVRVAGGVQYF. CDR3 sequence (DNA): TGTGCCAGCAGTGTCCGCGTAGCGGGAGGAGTTCAGTACTTC. The chain couples TRBV12-3 or TRBV12-4 to TRBJ2-7; 10 bases agree with TRBD2. V was pared by 5 bases and J by 10 bases, with 11 bases of the junction left unmatched. The CDR3 runs to 14 residues.